One T cell receptor beta chain is described in this entry. The CDR3 is 15 amino acids. CDR1 SGDLS and CDR2 YYNGEE come from the germline V gene. Trimming pared 4 bases from V and 4 bases from J, leaving 17 bases between. The data were taken from a study of blood T cell repertoires in COVID-19. Overall study: Samples came from the United States, Italy and Spain, spanning acute and convalescent COVID-19.

In the study's own analysis: Quantification of nucleated cells was approximated via reference gene primer amplification. Sequenced by immunoSEQ multiplex PCR; TCRdb stores in-frame clones only, minus some. Clone size and the V and J calls come from that table; the DNA yielded D and trimming. Among 240,000 or so clones listed, more than 80% were seen once. Input material: PBMCs or T cells enriched from blood (not recorded which). The genes are TRBV9 and TRBJ2-5; D is unresolved. This clonotype was sampled from a man aged 50 or older who had been exposed to COVID-19. CDR3 coding DNA: TGTGCCAGCAGCCCCTATTCATCCCCAGGAGAGACCCAGTACTTC. It translates to CASSPYSSPGETQYF. The whole variable domain, remainder taken from reference TRBV9 and TRBJ2-5, is DSGVTQTPKHLITATGQRVTLRCSPRSGDLSVYWYQQSLDQGLQFLIQYYNGEERAKGNILERFSAQQFPDLHSELNLSSLELGDSALYFCASSPYSSPGETQYFGPGTRLLVL.